A single T cell receptor (beta chain) is shown here with its context. Its antigen specificity is not known. No much larger clone exists at a distance of one base, and base qualities are not known. Peripheral blood CD8+ and CD4+ T cells from healthy donors, Susac syndrome patients and multiple sclerosis patients were profiled using high-throughput TCR beta sequencing. The multiple sclerosis controls were treatment-naive patients whose relapsing-remitting disease, either stable or active, fulfilled the revised McDonald criteria. Bulk CD8+ and CD4+ T cells were purified by magnetic negative isolation, while CD8+ TEMRA cells were enriched using FACS. Blood was collected in EDTA tubes and processed within 24 hours, with PBMCs isolated through density gradient centrifugation. PBMCs destined for TCR sequencing were cryopreserved in liquid nitrogen and later thawed in a 37 °C water bath. A purity of at least 90% was achieved for sorted or isolated CD4+, CD8+ and CD8+ TEMRA cells.

RNA was extracted using the RNeasy kit, and about 0.5 to 1 ug of the RNA was reverse transcribed with random hexamers. TCR beta CDR3 regions were amplified with the immunoSEQ multiplex PCR assay covering 54 Vbeta and 13 Jbeta segments. To correct PCR amplification bias, a synthetic template baseline was used for both primer optimization and computational correction. The source study handled its data this way. Only productive sequences were kept, with reads annotated to V, D and J genes according to IMGT and analyzed in immunoSEQ Analyzer. Clonality was calculated as one minus the Shannon entropy normalized by log2 of the number of productive unique sequences. Public and private clones were assessed among the 100 most prevalent clones of each patient and control. A clone was defined as Susac-specific if it was absent from the healthy and MS cohorts, from over a thousand published viral clones and from other ImmuneACCESS disease sequences. Clones were called with MiXCR by TCRdb after fastp trimmed the public reads at Q25, and only in-frame beta chains were retained. Each entry merges the rows of one CDR3 protein and shows their most common DNA and genes. TCRdb's processing, not the authors' own work, is the source of the V and J calls. This sample holds about 210,000 distinct CDR3 sequences; around 95% were observed only once. Of the sample, 0.085% to 0.1% is held by the ten largest clones.

This sample stems from a study of CD8 T cells in Susac syndrome (dated by TCRdb to between 2017 and 2020). Background on the whole study: The study used repertoire sequencing to test whether antigen drove CD8+ T cell activation and differentiation in Susac syndrome. Broader findings and caveats from the paper: The number of individuals in the TCR sequencing and HLA analysis was recognized as being relatively small.

V loses 6 bases of germline sequence and J loses 4 bases, and the interval between the two ends is 12 bases. The CDR3 goes from the cysteine to the phenylalanine over 13 residues. Just CDR3 DNA is preserved here, 39 bases in frame from base 1. For CDR1 and CDR2, the germline V gene (reference sequence) lists MNHNY and SVGAGI. The TCR comes from a human donor with multiple sclerosis. The chain links TRBV6-6 with TRBJ2-5; a tentative D call is TRBD1 (5 bases match). The material sequenced was CD4+ T cells from PBMCs. The CDR3 region has the sequence CASRERQLETQYF. The nucleotide sequence is TGTGCCAGCAGAGAGCGACAGTTAGAGACCCAGTACTTC.